The 20 T cell receptor beta chains reported below all come from one sample, sequenced in a study of T cell repertoires in cytomegalovirus infection. Each CDR3 protein gets one entry after TCRdb re-called the reads with MiXCR. The table lists 500,000 or so distinct CDR3 sequences, approximately 15% of them singletons. The sample was CD8+ T cells from PBMCs. The source is a human donor in good health (CMV status not recorded). Some clones in this sample may be carry-over from other donors' samples.

V usage is TRBV6-8 and J usage is TRBJ1-5, with D possibly matching TRBD1 (5 bases). V dropped 0 bases and J dropped 5 bases, with 11 bases sitting between them. Germline lookup yields CDR1 MNHGY and CDR2 SAAAGT. There are 15 residues in the CDR3. The CDR3 DNA follows: TGTGCCAGCAGTTACTCGTGGCAGGGAGATCAGCCCCAGCATTTT. Its protein product is CASSYSWQGDQPQHF.

V gene TRBV11-2 combines with J gene TRBJ2-7; no clear D gene. In germline, CDR1 is SGHAT, CDR2 FQNNGV. The CDR3 spans 14 residues. The germline V and J ends were trimmed by 6 bases and 5 bases, with 17 bases remaining between them. The CDR3 spells CASREQRAENEQYF. The CDR3, as DNA: TGTGCCAGCAGAGAACAGCGCGCAGAGAACGAGCAGTACTTC.

This clonotype was detected many times. J is TRBJ1-4 and V is TRBV7-8, with TRBD1 identical over 10 bases. CDR3 length: 17 residues. V was clipped by 5 bases and J by 0 bases; unmatched bases: 6. Germline CDR1 reads SGHVS; CDR2 reads FQNEAQ. CDR3 nucleotides: TGTGCCAGCAGCCTACCGGGACAGGGGCCAACTAATGAAAAACTGTTTTTT. Amino acid sequence: CASSLPGQGPTNEKLFF. Complete variable domain (other parts from reference TRBV7-8 and TRBJ1-4): GAGVSQSPRYKVAKRGQDVALRCDPISGHVSLFWYQQALGQGPEFLTYFQNEAQLDKSGLPSDRFFAERPEGSVSTLKIQRTQQEDSAVYLCASSLPGQGPTNEKLFFGSGTQLSVL.

In its sample, this clonotype was seen a few times. This chain joins TRBV5-4 and TRBJ2-7; D possibly corresponds to TRBD1 (5 bases). The germline V gene has CDR1 SGHNT and CDR2 YYREEE (reference sequence). Trimming left V 3 bases short and J 3 bases short, with 13 bases between. The CDR3 totals 14 residues. The CDR3 region is CASSYDRFYYEQYF. Written as DNA, the CDR3 is TGTGCCAGCAGCTACGACAGATTTTACTACGAGCAGTACTTC. The full variable domain, rest sourced from reference TRBV5-4 and TRBJ2-7, is ETGVTQSPTHLIKTRGQQVTLRCSSQSGHNTVSWYQQALGQGPQFIFQYYREEENGRGNFPPRFSGLQFPNYSSELNVNALELDDSALYLCASSYDRFYYEQYFGPGTRLTVT.

The sample holds many counts of this clonotype. This sequence joins TRBV12-5 and TRBJ2-1, with D uncertain. Trimming pared 5 bases from V and 4 bases from J, leaving 6 bases between. CDR3 length: 12 residues. The germline V gene has CDR1 LGHNT and CDR2 FRNRAP. The CDR3 DNA is TGTGCTAGTGGTCAGAATTACAATGAGCAGTTCTTC. It is translated as CASGQNYNEQFF.

This clonotype was seen only a few times. The chain links TRBV5-1 to TRBJ2-7; possible D gene TRBD1, 6 bases. CDR3 length equals 15 residues. Trimming removed 3 bases from V and 1 base from J, with 14 bases in between. Germline CDR1 is SGHRS and CDR2 is YFSETQ. The CDR3 coding sequence is TGCGCCAGCAGCTCAACAGGGACGACATCCTACGAGCAGTACTTC. Encoded protein: CASSSTGTTSYEQYF.

The V call is TRBV5-1, the J call TRBJ1-5; maybe TRBD1 (5 bases). V lost 4 bases, J lost 3 bases, and 17 bases lay in between. Germline V gene sequence: CDR1 SGHRS, CDR2 YFSETQ. The CDR3 runs 16 residues. The CDR3 loop reads CASSPTRRGPNQPQHF. Written as DNA, the CDR3 is TGCGCCAGCAGCCCAACCAGGAGGGGCCCCAATCAGCCCCAGCATTTT.

This clonotype was counted a single time. This sequence joins TRBV5-3 and TRBJ2-7; 8 nucleotides match TRBD1. TRBV5-3 is an ORF; its function is uncertain. The CDR3 runs 14 residues. V lost 8 bases to trimming and J lost 2 bases; unmatched junction nucleotides: 9. CDR3 DNA sequence: TGTGCCAGCAGCAACGCGGACAGGGCCTACGAGCAGTACTTC. This gives the protein CASSNADRAYEQYF.

This clonotype was seen ten or more times. The rearrangement links TRBV10-3 to TRBJ2-7; D not certain. Trimming cost V 2 bases and J 3 bases, with 11 bases left between them. This CDR3 is built from 14 residues. The germline gives CDR1 ENHRY, CDR2 SYGVKD. For the CDR3, the DNA is TGTGCCATCAGTGAGCCCGTTGACGGCTACGAGCAGTACTTC. Its translation is CAISEPVDGYEQYF.

This clonotype was counted only a few times. CDR3 in DNA: TGCGCCAGCAGTGAGAGGACCATTGGGAACACTGAAGCTTTCTTT. Translating it yields CASSERTIGNTEAFF. The rearrangement joins TRBV10-2 to TRBJ1-1; no clear D gene. V was trimmed by 2 bases and J by 1 base, leaving 11 bases between them. The CDR3 runs to 15 residues. CDR1 and CDR2 from the germline V gene are WSHSY and SAAADI.

This sequence joins TRBV25-1 and TRBJ2-7, with D possibly TRBD1 on 5 matching bases. The CDR3 has 16 amino acids. From germline, CDR1 is MGHDK and CDR2 SYGVNS. The V gene lost 0 bases and the J gene lost 9 bases, with 21 bases spanning the gap. The CDR3 protein is CASSEYQGLMGDVQYF. CDR3 bases: TGTGCCAGCAGTGAATACCAGGGCTTAATGGGCGACGTGCAGTACTTC.

This clonotype was seen repeatedly, ten times or more. This sequence joins TRBV7-9 and TRBJ2-1; 10 bases align to TRBD2. The CDR3 is 16 residues long. Losses at the gene ends were 4 bases for V and 3 bases for J; bases not matched to a gene: 6. Per the germline V gene, CDR1 is SEHNR and CDR2 is FQNEAQ (reference sequence). CDR3: CASSSGLAVYYNEQFF. Written as DNA, the CDR3 is TGTGCCAGCAGCTCCGGACTAGCGGTTTACTACAATGAGCAGTTCTTC. Based on the CDR3 plus reference TRBV7-9 and TRBJ2-1, the full variable domain is DTGVSQNPRHKITKRGQNVTFRCDPISEHNRLYWYRQTLGQGPEFLTYFQNEAQLEKSRLLSDRFSAERPKGSFSTLEIQRTEQGDSAMYLCASSSGLAVYYNEQFFGPGTRLTVL.

At least ten counts were recorded for this clonotype. This chain uses TRBV7-8 with TRBJ1-2, with a tentative D call TRBD1 (5 bases). The CDR3 sequence is 16 residues long. The germline V and J ends were trimmed by 0 bases and 4 bases, with 15 bases remaining between them. Germline V gene sequence: CDR1 SGHVS, CDR2 FQNEAQ. This CDR3 reads CASSLAAGGALYGYTF. The DNA of the CDR3 is TGTGCCAGCAGCTTAGCGGCGGGGGGAGCCCTCTATGGCTACACCTTC.

This clonotype appeared a few times. The chain is built from TRBV20-1 and TRBJ2-1; 7 nucleotides match TRBD1. Germline V lookup: CDR1 DFQATT, CDR2 SNEGSKA (reference sequence). V gave up 0 bases and J gave up 5 bases; unmatched junction bases: 7. The CDR3 is made up of 15 amino acids. The CDR3 DNA sequence: TGCAGTGCTAGAGATTTAGGGGGCATAGACAATGAGCAGTTCTTC. This codes for CSARDLGGIDNEQFF.

This clonotype has a count of ten or more. This chain joins TRBV7-2 and TRBJ2-1; perhaps TRBD2 as D (5 bases). Germline V gene lookup returns CDR1 SGHTA and CDR2 FQGNSA. There are 14 residues in the CDR3. The V gene lost 0 bases and the J gene lost 2 bases, with 5 bases spanning the gap. The CDR3: CASSLALAYNEQFF. CDR3 DNA: TGTGCCAGCAGCTTAGCACTAGCCTACAATGAGCAGTTCTTC.

This chain uses TRBV6-1 with TRBJ1-2; D is undetermined. The CDR3 spans 12 residues. With 7 bases removed from V and 2 bases from J, the gap between germline ends came to 8 bases. Germline values: CDR1 MNHNS, CDR2 SASEGT. The CDR3 is CASNRGNYGYTF. The CDR3 DNA is TGTGCCAGCAATCGGGGAAACTATGGCTACACCTTC.

The chain has TRBV5-5 and TRBJ2-2; 7 bases are a match to TRBD2. V trimming: 3 bases; J trimming: 6 bases; junction bases outside the gene matches: 2. Germline V gene sequence: CDR1 SGHKS, CDR2 YYEKEE (reference sequence). The CDR3 contains 13 residues. The CDR3 loop is CASSWRESGELFF. In DNA, the CDR3 is TGTGCCAGCAGCTGGCGGGAGTCCGGGGAGCTGTTTTTT.

The rearrangement joins TRBV9 to TRBJ1-1, with a possible D match to TRBD1 (5 bases). CDR1 SGDLS and CDR2 YYNGEE come from the germline V gene. The CDR3 is made up of 13 amino acids. Trimming removed 4 bases at V and 3 bases at J, with 10 bases between. The CDR3 here is CASSTQGHTEAFF. The CDR3 bases are TGTGCCAGCAGCACGCAGGGTCACACTGAAGCTTTCTTT.

This clonotype was observed many times. The chain uses TRBV20-1 and TRBJ2-2, with D tentatively TRBD2 (7 bases). Germline lookup yields CDR1 DFQATT and CDR2 SNEGSKA (reference sequence). V was shortened by 5 bases and J by 1 base, with 17 bases between the two germline ends. The CDR3 contains 16 residues. This CDR3 reads CSAARGLAENTGELFF. CDR3 in DNA: TGCAGTGCTGCCCGGGGGCTAGCGGAGAACACCGGGGAGCTGTTTTTT.

At least ten counts were recorded for this clonotype. This chain joins TRBV7-3 and TRBJ2-7; D gene ambiguous. V lost 2 bases and J 5 bases, leaving 10 bases between the germline ends. This CDR3 contains 13 residues. Germline CDR1 reads SGHTA; CDR2 reads FQGTGA. The CDR3: CASSLGVADEQYF. The CDR3 region has the DNA TGTGCCAGCAGCTTAGGGGTCGCGGACGAGCAGTACTTC.